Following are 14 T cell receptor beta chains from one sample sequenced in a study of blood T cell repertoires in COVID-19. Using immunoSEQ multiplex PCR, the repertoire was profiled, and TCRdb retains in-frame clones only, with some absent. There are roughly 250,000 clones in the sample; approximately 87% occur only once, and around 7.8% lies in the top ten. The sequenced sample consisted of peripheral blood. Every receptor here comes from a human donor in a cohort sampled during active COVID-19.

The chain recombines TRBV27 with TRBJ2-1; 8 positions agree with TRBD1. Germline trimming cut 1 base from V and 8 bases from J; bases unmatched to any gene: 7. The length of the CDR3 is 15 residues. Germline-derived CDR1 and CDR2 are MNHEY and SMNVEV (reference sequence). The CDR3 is CASSLWTGSRDEQFF. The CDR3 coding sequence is TGTGCCAGCAGTTTATGGACAGGGTCTCGCGATGAGCAGTTCTTC.

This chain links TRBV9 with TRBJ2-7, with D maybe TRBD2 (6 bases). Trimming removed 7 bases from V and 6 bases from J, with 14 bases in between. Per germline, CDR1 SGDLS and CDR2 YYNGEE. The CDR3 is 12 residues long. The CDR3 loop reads CASSWQGGEQYF. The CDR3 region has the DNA TGTGCCAGCTCGTGGCAGGGAGGCGAGCAGTACTTC.

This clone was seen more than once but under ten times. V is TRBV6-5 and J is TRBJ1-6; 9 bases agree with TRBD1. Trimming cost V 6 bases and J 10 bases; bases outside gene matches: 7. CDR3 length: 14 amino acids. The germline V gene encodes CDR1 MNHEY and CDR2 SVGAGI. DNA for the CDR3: TGTGCCAGCAGCACGACAGGGGGGAGATCACCCCTCCACTTT. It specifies CASSTTGGRSPLHF.

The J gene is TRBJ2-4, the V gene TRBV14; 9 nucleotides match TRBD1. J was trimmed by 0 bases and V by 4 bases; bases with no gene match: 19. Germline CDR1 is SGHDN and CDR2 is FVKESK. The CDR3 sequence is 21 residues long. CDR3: CASSLSRGTGIQGLAKNIQYF. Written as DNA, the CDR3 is TGTGCCAGCAGCCTCAGCCGAGGGACAGGGATCCAAGGGTTAGCCAAAAACATTCAGTACTTC.

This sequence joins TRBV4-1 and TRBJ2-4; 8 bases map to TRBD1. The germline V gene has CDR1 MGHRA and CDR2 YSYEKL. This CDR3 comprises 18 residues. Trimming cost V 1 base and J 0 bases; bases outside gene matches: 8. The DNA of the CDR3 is TGCGCCAGCAGCCAAGGCCCAGGGGGCCAATTAGCCAAAAACATTCAGTACTTC. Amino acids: CASSQGPGGQLAKNIQYF.

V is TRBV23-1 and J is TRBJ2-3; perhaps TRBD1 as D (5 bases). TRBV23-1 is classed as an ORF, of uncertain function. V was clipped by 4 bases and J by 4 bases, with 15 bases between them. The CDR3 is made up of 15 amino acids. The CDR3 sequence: CASSPRQLTPDTQYF. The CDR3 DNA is TGCGCCAGCAGTCCCCGACAGCTCACCCCAGATACGCAGTATTTT.

In nucleotides, the CDR3 is TGCAGCGTTGTGGGAATGAGGGCTAGCGGAGGGGGAAACATTCAGTACTTC. This sequence encodes CSVVGMRASGGGNIQYF. The chain links TRBV29-1 to TRBJ2-4; D may be TRBD2 (7 bases). Trimming took off 4 bases at V and 6 bases at J, with 25 bases between the two ends. This CDR3 is 17 amino acids long. The germline V gene encodes CDR1 SQVTM and CDR2 ANQGSEA. Together with reference TRBV29-1 and TRBJ2-4, the CDR3 gives the full variable domain: SAVISQKPSRDICQRGTSLTIQCQVDSQVTMMFWYRQQPGQSLTLIATANQGSEATYESGFVIDKFPISRPNLTFSTLTVSNMSPEDSSIYLCSVVGMRASGGGNIQYFGAGTRLSVL.

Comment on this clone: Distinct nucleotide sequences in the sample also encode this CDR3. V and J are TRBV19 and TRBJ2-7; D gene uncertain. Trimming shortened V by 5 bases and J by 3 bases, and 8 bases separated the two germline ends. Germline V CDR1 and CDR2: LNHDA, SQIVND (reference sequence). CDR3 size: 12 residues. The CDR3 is CASSSRSYEQYF. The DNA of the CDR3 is TGTGCCAGTAGTTCCCGGAGCTACGAGCAGTACTTC.

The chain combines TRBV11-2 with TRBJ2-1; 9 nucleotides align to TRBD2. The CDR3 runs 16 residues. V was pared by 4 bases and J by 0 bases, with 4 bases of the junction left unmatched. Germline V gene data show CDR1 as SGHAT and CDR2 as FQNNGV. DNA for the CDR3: TGTGCCAGCAGCTACTTTAGCGGGAGCTCCTACAATGAGCAGTTCTTC. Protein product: CASSYFSGSSYNEQFF. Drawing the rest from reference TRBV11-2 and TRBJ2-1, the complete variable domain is EAGVAQSPRYKIIEKRQSVAFWCNPISGHATLYWYQQILGQGPKLLIQFQNNGVVDDSQLPKDRFSAERLKGVDSTLKIQPAKLEDSAVYLCASSYFSGSSYNEQFFGPGTRLTVL.

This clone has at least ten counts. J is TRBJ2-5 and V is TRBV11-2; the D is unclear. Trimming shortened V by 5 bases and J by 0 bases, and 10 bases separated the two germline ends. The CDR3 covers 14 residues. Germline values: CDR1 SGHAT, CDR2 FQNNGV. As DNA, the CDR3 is TGTGCCAGCAGCAAAGCCCCTTACCAAGAGACCCAGTACTTC. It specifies CASSKAPYQETQYF.

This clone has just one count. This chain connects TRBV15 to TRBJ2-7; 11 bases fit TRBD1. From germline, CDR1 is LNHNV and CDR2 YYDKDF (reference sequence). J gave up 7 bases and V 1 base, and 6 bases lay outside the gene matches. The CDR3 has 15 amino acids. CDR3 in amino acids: CATSRGGQGAREQYF. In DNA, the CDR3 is TGTGCCACCAGCAGAGGAGGACAGGGGGCGCGGGAGCAGTACTTC.

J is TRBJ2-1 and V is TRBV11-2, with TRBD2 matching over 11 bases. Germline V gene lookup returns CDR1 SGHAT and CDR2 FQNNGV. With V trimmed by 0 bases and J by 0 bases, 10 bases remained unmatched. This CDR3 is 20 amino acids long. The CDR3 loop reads CASSLDRLAGSASSYNEQFF. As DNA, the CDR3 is TGTGCCAGCAGCTTAGATAGACTAGCGGGATCCGCCTCCTCCTACAATGAGCAGTTCTTC.

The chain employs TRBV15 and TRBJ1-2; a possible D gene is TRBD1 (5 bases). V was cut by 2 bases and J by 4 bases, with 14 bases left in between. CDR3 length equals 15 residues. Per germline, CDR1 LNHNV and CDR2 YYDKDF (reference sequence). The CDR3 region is CATSRYAGSGYGYTF. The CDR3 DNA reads TGTGCCACCAGCAGATATGCAGGGTCGGGCTATGGCTACACCTTC.

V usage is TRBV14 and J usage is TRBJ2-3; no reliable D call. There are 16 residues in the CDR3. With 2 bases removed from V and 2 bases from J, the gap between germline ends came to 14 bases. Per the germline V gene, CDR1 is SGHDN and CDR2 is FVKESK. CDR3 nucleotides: TGTGCCAGCAGCCAAATAGTAGCCGCTCCCACAGATACGCAGTATTTT. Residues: CASSQIVAAPTDTQYF.